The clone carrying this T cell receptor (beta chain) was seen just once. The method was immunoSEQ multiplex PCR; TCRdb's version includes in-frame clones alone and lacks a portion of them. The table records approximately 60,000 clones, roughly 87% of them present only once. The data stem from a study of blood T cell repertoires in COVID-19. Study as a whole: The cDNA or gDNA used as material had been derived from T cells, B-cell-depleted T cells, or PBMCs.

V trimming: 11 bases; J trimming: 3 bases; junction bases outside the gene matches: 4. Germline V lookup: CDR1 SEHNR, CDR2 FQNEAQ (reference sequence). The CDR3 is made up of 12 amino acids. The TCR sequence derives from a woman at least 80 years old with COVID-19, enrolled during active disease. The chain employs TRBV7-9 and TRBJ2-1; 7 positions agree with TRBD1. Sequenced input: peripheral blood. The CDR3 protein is CAGDRDYNEQFF. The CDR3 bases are TGTGCCGGAGACAGGGACTACAATGAGCAGTTCTTC.